A single T cell receptor (beta chain) is shown here with its context. No cognate antigen has been identified for it. Nothing much larger sits one base from this clone, and base qualities are not available. The source of the sample is a study of STAT5B mutations in CD4+ large granular lymphocyte leukemia (dated by TCRdb to between 2020 and 2023). Broadly, across the study: Among the healthy controls, the CDR3 'QG' motif was associated with a particular HLA allele. The study compared the TCRbeta repertoires of patients with CD4+ T-cell large granular lymphocyte leukemia against those of healthy blood donors. Flow cytometry on FACSCanto II or FACSVerse showed that the purified fractions were more than 95% pure among lymphocytes.

Study-level results and caveats: Data were not HLA-matched; higher clonality in CD4+ versus CD8+ T-LGLL could reflect the relatively small sample size. CD4-sorted patient repertoires appeared more clonal than healthy CD4+ repertoires, and this difference persisted after removing the putative leukemic clones. Main leukemic clonotypes were private to each patient, although roughly 23% appeared at low frequency in other patients' non-leukemic repertoires. Enrichment of TRBV06-family usage was observed among the top patient clones (8/27) relative to healthy controls (2/35).

The healthy controls were some 36 blood donors, and the buffy coats of these donors were supplied by the Finnish Red Cross blood service. All TCR-sequenced material derived from peripheral blood: patient blood samples and healthy donor buffy coats. Peripheral blood mononuclear cells were isolated by Ficoll-Hypaque gradient centrifugation. CD4+ cells were purified magnetically from the buffy coats of healthy controls. The Gentra Puregene Cell and Tissue kit was used for genomic DNA extraction, and quantification was performed on a Qubit 2.0 fluorometer. The immunoSEQ assay at survey resolution was applied to genomic DNA for sequencing of TCRbeta rearrangements. The authors processed their data as follows. In the TCR sequencing data, the smallest productive clonotype frequency that could be detected was 2.59 x 10-5. Analyses included only productive TCRbeta rearrangements, meaning complete and in-frame sequences. Sample clonality was computed as Simpson clonality in the immunoSEQ Analyzer version 3.0. Based on frequency, clones were grouped as very rare, small, medium, large (1-20%) or hyperexpanded (>20%). Generation probabilities were estimated with OLGA 1.2.3, V-gene circos plots were made with VDJtools, specificities were looked up in VDJdb, and CDR3 motifs were identified with GLIPH. The immuneACCESS repertoire file appears here via TCRdb, limited to in-frame rearrangements. These files lack a portion of the clones; in checked studies, under half of the deficit traces to unresolved V genes, and the cause of the others is not known. V and J calls and clone size are as listed in that table; D and trimming were resolved from the DNA. Across this sample there are about 48,000 clones, with 55% to 75% seen only once. The ten biggest clones cover less than 2% of the sample.

V has 7 bases trimmed and J has 4 bases trimmed; junction bases matching no gene number 3. The germline V gene (reference sequence) gives CDR1 as MNHEY and CDR2 as SMNVEV. Counted from cysteine to phenylalanine, this CDR3 has 13 amino acids. The entry retains the CDR3 DNA only, 39 bases that are in frame from base 1. The receptor chain draws on TRBV27 and TRBJ1-5; 8 central nucleotides agree with TRBD1. The sequencing input was CD4+ T cells from blood buffy coats. The TCR sequence derives from a human donor in good health. Read as DNA, the sequence is TGTGCCAGCAAAGGACAGGGAAATCAGCCCCAGCATTTT. It translates to CASKGQGNQPQHF.